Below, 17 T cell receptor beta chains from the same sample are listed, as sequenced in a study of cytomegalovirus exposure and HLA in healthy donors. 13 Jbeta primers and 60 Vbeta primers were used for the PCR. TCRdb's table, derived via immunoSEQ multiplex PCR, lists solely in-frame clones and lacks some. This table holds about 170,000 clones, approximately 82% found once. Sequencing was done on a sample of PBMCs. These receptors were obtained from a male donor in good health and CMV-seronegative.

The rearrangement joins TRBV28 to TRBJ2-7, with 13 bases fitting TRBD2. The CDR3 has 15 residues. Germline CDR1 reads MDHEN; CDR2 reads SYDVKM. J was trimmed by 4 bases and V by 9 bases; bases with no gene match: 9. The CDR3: CASSRGTSGKYEQYF. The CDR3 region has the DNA TGTGCCAGTAGTAGGGGGACTAGCGGGAAGTACGAGCAGTACTTC.

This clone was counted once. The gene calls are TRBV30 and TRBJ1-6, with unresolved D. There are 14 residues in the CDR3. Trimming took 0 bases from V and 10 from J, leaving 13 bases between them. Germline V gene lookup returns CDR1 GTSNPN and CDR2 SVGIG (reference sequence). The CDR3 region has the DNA TGTGCCTGGAGTGTACGGTCAACCGAATCACCCCTCCACTTT. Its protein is CAWSVRSTESPLHF.

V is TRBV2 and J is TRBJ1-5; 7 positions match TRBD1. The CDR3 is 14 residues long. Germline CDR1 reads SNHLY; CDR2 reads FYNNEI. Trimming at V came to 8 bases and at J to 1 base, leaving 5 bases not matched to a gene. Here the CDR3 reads CASSRGNSNQPQHF. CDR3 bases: TGTGCCAGCTCCAGGGGGAACAGCAATCAGCCCCAGCATTTT.

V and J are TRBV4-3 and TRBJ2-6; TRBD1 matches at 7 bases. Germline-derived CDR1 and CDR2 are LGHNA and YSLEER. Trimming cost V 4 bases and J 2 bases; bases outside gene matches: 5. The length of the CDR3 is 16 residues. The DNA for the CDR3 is TGCGCCAGCAGCCTAGGGACAGTCCCTGGGGCCAACGTCCTGACTTTC. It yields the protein CASSLGTVPGANVLTF.

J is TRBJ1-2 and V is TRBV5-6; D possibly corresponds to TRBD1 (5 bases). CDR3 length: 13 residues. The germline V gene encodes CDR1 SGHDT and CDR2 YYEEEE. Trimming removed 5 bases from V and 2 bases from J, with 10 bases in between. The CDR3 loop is CASSLRQNYGYTF. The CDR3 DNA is TGTGCCAGCAGTTTACGACAGAACTATGGCTACACCTTC.

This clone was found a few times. The CDR3, as DNA: TGTGCCAGCTCAACCGGGACAGGGCTACATGGCTACACCTTC. Its protein product is CASSTGTGLHGYTF. This chain links TRBV18 with TRBJ1-2; 9 nucleotides align to TRBD1. The V and J ends lost 5 bases and 6 bases, in that order; junction bases with no gene match: 7. The CDR3 has 14 amino acids. Germline lookup yields CDR1 KGHSH and CDR2 LQKENI. The complete variable domain, with remaining parts taken from reference TRBV18 and TRBJ1-2, reads NAGVMQNPRHLVRRRGQEARLRCSPMKGHSHVYWYRQLPEEGLKFMVYLQKENIIDESGMPKERFSAEFPKEGPSILRIQQVVRGDSAAYFCASSTGTGLHGYTFGSGTRLTVV.

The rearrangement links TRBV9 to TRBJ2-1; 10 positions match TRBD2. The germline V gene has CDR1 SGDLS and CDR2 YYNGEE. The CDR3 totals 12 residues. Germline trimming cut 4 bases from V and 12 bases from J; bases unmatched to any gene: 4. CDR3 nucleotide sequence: TGTGCCAGCAGCCCGAGACTAGCGGGGCAGTTCTTC. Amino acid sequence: CASSPRLAGQFF.

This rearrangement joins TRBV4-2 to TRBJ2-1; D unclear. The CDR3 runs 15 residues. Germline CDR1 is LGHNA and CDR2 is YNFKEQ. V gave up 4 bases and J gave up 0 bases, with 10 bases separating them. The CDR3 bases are TGTGCCAGCAGCCCTACCTCAACCTCCTACAATGAGCAGTTCTTC. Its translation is CASSPTSTSYNEQFF.

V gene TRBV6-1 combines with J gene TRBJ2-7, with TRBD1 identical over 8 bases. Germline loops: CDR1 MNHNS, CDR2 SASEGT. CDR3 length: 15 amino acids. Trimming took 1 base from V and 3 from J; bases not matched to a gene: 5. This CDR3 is CASSEGTGSGYEQYF. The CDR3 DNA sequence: TGTGCCAGCAGTGAAGGGACAGGGTCAGGCTACGAGCAGTACTTC.

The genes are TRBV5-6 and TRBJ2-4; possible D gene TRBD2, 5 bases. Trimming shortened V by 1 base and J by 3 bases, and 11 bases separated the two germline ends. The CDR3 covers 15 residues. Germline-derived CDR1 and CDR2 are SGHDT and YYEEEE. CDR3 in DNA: TGTGCCAGCAGCTTGATGGATCGGGGCAAAAACATTCAGTACTTC. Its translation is CASSLMDRGKNIQYF.

As DNA, the CDR3 is TGTGCTAGTGGTTTGGTCCGGGGTACCCTCCACTTT. Protein product: CASGLVRGTLHF. The V and J genes are TRBV12-5 and TRBJ1-6, with no clear D. There are 12 residues in the CDR3. The germline V and J ends were trimmed by 0 bases and 14 bases, with 8 bases remaining between them. Looked up from germline, CDR1 is LGHNT and CDR2 is FRNRAP.

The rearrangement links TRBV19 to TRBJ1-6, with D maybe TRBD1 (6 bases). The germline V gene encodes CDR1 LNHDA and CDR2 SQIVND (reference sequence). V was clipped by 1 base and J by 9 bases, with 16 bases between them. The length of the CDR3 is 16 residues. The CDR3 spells CASSIAQPRGGSPLHF. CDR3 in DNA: TGTGCCAGTAGTATAGCTCAACCGCGAGGGGGTTCACCCCTCCACTTT. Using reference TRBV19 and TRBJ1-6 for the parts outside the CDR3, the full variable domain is DGGITQSPKYLFRKEGQNVTLSCEQNLNHDAMYWYRQDPGQGLRLIYYSQIVNDFQKGDIAEGYSVSREKKESFPLTVTSAQKNPTAFYLCASSIAQPRGGSPLHFGNGTRLTVT.

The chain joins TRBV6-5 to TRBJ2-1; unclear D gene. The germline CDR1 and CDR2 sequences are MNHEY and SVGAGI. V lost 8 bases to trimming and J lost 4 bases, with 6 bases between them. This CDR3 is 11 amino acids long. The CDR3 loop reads CASQKYNEQFF. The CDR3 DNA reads TGTGCCAGCCAGAAGTACAATGAGCAGTTCTTC.

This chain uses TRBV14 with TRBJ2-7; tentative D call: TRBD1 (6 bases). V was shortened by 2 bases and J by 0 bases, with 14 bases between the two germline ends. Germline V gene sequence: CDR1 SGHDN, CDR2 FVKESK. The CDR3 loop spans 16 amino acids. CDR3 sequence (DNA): TGTGCCAGCAGCCAAACCACAGGGCCCAGCTCCTACGAGCAGTACTTC. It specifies CASSQTTGPSSYEQYF.

The CDR3, as DNA: TGTGCCTGGAGTAGAGGGCCGAACACTGAAGCTTTCTTT. Its protein product is CAWSRGPNTEAFF. This chain uses TRBV30 with TRBJ1-1; D remains ambiguous. Germline CDR1 reads GTSNPN; CDR2 reads SVGIG (reference sequence). The CDR3 sequence is 13 residues long. The V gene lost 2 bases and the J gene lost 1 base, with 8 bases spanning the gap.

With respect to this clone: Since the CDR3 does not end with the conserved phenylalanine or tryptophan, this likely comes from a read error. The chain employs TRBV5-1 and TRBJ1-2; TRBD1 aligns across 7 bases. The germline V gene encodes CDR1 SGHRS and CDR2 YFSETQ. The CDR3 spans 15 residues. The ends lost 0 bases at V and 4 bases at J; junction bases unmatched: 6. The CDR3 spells CASSLEGQTSYGYTL. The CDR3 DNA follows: TGCGCCAGCAGCTTGGAGGGACAGACTTCCTATGGCTACACCCTC.

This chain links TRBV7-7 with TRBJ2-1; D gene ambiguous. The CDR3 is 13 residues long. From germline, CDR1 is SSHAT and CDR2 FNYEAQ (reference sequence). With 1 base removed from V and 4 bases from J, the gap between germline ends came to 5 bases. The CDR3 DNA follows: TGTGCCAGCAGCTTAGACATTTACAATGAGCAGTTCTTC. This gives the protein CASSLDIYNEQFF. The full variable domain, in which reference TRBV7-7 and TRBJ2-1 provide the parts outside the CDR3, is GAGVSQSPRYKVTKRGQDVTLRCDPISSHATLYWYQQALGQGPEFLTYFNYEAQPDKSGLPSDRFSAERPEGSISTLTIQRTEQRDSAMYRCASSLDIYNEQFFGPGTRLTVL.